A selection of T cell receptor beta chains follows, all from one sample in a study of early T cells in non-severe SARS-CoV-2 infection. TCRdb reprocessed the 5' RACE reads with MiXCR, giving one entry per CDR3 protein. The sample lists approximately 110,000 distinct CDR3 sequences, 14% to 15% seen once, with just over 20% in the top ten. The specimen was whole blood. The origin of the receptors is an adult who was a healthcare worker with PCR-confirmed SARS-CoV-2 infection or an uninfected control (not recorded which). Both conserved end residues are part of each CDR3. The D gene is left open where the match is weak. Expanded clones get a size class; other rows say once, few or many, or leave the size out.

D gene,J gene,clone size,V gene,CDR3 protein,CDR3 DNA
-,TRBJ2-2,few,TRBV13,CASSPRTAITGELFF,TGTGCCAGCAGCCCGCGGACAGCTATCACCGGGGAGCTGTTTTTT
-,TRBJ1-5,few,TRBV19,CASSIDLYTADSNQPQHF,TGTGCCAGTAGTATAGATCTTTATACAGCGGATAGCAATCAGCCCCAGCATTTT
TRBD1,TRBJ2-5,-,TRBV29-1,CSGGQGAGPSMGTQYF,TGCAGCGGGGGACAGGGGGCCGGCCCCTCTATGGGGACCCAGTACTTC
-,TRBJ1-4,-,TRBV7-9,CASSFEGHRDEKLFF,TGTGCCAGCAGCTTTGAGGGGCATCGGGATGAAAAACTGTTTTTT
-,TRBJ1-6,many,TRBV30,CAWSPGRNSPLHF,TGTGCCTGGAGTCCCGGACGTAATTCACCCCTCCACTTT
-,TRBJ2-2,-,TRBV5-1,CASSTGASGVNTGELFF,TGCGCCAGCAGCACAGGGGCCAGCGGGGTGAACACCGGGGAGCTGTTTTTT
-,TRBJ1-6,many,TRBV7-2,CASSPPSLPLHF,TGTGCCAGCAGCCCACCCAGCCTACCCCTCCACTTT
-,TRBJ2-7,-,TRBV7-8,CASSLVGTTAYEQYF,TGTGCCAGCAGCTTAGTAGGGACAACGGCCTACGAGCAGTACTTC
TRBD2,TRBJ2-2,many,TRBV5-6,CASSPGLAANTGELFF,TGTGCCAGCAGCCCGGGGCTAGCGGCGAACACCGGGGAGCTGTTTTTT
-,TRBJ1-1,-,TRBV9,CASSVVSAGDTEAFF,TGTGCCAGCAGCGTAGTGTCGGCAGGGGACACTGAAGCTTTCTTT
-,TRBJ1-2,-,TRBV20-1,CSAHSEENGYTF,TGCAGTGCTCACAGTGAGGAGAATGGCTACACCTTC
-,TRBJ2-4,-,TRBV10-3,CAISEEDLGIQYF,TGTGCCATCAGTGAGGAGGATCTAGGCATTCAGTACTTC
-,TRBJ1-3,many,TRBV4-2,CASSQDFGSGNTIYF,TGTGCCAGCAGCCAAGATTTTGGGTCAGGAAACACCATATATTTT
TRBD1,TRBJ2-5,few,TRBV20-1,CSAGDRGQLGETQYF,TGCAGTGCCGGGGACAGGGGGCAACTGGGAGAGACCCAGTACTTC
-,TRBJ1-1,many,TRBV5-1,CASSFIDRWTEAFF,TGCGCCAGCAGCTTTATCGACAGATGGACTGAAGCTTTCTTT
-,TRBJ2-5,few,TRBV20-1,CSARETSGGETQYF,TGCAGTGCTCGCGAGACTAGTGGGGGAGAGACCCAGTACTTC
-,TRBJ1-5,few,TRBV30,CAWSRDNFQPQHF,TGTGCCTGGAGTAGGGACAATTTTCAGCCCCAGCATTTT
-,TRBJ1-3,-,TRBV10-3,CAIRAGATDTIYF,TGTGCCATCAGAGCAGGGGCGACAGACACCATATATTTT
-,TRBJ2-5,-,TRBV10-3,CAISAGNLVTQYF,TGTGCCATCAGTGCGGGGAATTTGGTGACCCAGTACTTC
-,TRBJ1-3,-,TRBV6-2/TRBV6-3,CASSYGDTIYF,TGTGCCAGCAGTTACGGGGACACCATATATTTT
-,TRBJ2-7,few,TRBV5-1,CASSLLGAGSYEQYF,TGCGCCAGCAGCTTGTTGGGGGCGGGCTCCTACGAGCAGTACTTC
TRBD1,TRBJ2-1,few,TRBV29-1,CSAGQGNSYNEQFF,TGCAGCGCTGGACAGGGCAACTCCTACAATGAGCAGTTCTTC
-,TRBJ2-7,-,TRBV13,CASSHPSGGEQYF,TGTGCCAGCAGCCACCCTAGTGGAGGCGAGCAGTACTTC
-,TRBJ2-2,-,TRBV9,CASSVGGSTGELFF,TGTGCCAGCAGCGTAGGAGGGTCCACCGGGGAGCTGTTTTTT
-,TRBJ1-4,-,TRBV12-3/TRBV12-4,CASSPRQEEEKLFF,TGTGCCAGCAGCCCGAGACAGGAGGAAGAAAAACTGTTTTTT
-,TRBJ2-3,many,TRBV19,CASSRALGDTQYF,TGTGCCAGTAGTAGGGCCCTGGGGGATACGCAGTATTTT
-,TRBJ2-4,-,TRBV7-2,CASSLSPDIQYF,TGTGCCAGCAGCTTATCCCCAGACATTCAGTACTTC
-,TRBJ2-2,-,TRBV4-1,CASSQGWPGGELFF,TGCGCCAGCAGCCAGGGGTGGCCGGGCGGGGAGCTGTTTTTT
-,TRBJ1-6,-,TRBV4-1,CASSQLPFGRSPLHF,TGCGCCAGCAGTCAGCTTCCTTTCGGGCGGTCACCCCTCCACTTT
TRBD1,TRBJ1-6,few,TRBV12-3/TRBV12-4,CASSRTGVVRSPLHF,TGTGCCAGCAGCCGGACAGGAGTGGTCCGGTCACCCCTCCACTTT
-,TRBJ1-3,many,TRBV3-1,CASSQGFSGNTIYF,TGTGCCAGCAGCCAGGGGTTCTCTGGAAACACCATATATTTT
TRBD1,TRBJ1-1,-,TRBV10-3,CAISESQGAPEAFF,TGTGCCATCAGTGAGTCGCAGGGGGCGCCTGAAGCTTTCTTT
TRBD1,TRBJ2-4,-,TRBV10-1,CASSRSRTGVDIQYF,TGCGCCAGCAGCCGTTCCCGGACAGGGGTGGACATTCAGTACTTC
-,TRBJ1-2,-,TRBV15,CATSREAGQFYGYTF,TGTGCCACCAGCAGAGAAGCAGGACAGTTCTATGGCTACACCTTC
-,TRBJ2-3,-,TRBV6-1,CPSSPRREIDTQYF,TGTCCCAGCAGCCCTCGAAGGGAAATTGATACGCAGTATTTT
-,TRBJ2-1,-,TRBV29-1,CSVEEGIRDEDEQFF,TGCAGCGTTGAAGAGGGGATCAGGGATGAGGATGAGCAGTTCTTC
-,TRBJ1-2,few,TRBV19,CASSIGHNLPGYGYTF,TGTGCCAGTAGTATAGGCCACAACCTCCCGGGGTATGGCTACACCTTC
-,TRBJ2-5,-,TRBV3-1,CASSPSGTNQETQYF,TGTGCCAGCAGCCCTTCCGGGACCAACCAAGAGACCCAGTACTTC
TRBD1,TRBJ1-4,many,TRBV12-3/TRBV12-4,CASSPGQGNEKLFF,TGTGCCAGCAGTCCCGGACAGGGAAATGAAAAACTGTTTTTT
-,TRBJ1-3,-,TRBV20-1,CSAPGEAGASGNTIYF,TGCAGTGCTCCCGGGGAGGCAGGGGCTAGTGGAAACACCATATATTTT
-,TRBJ1-5,-,TRBV6-6,CASSREGLPQHF,TGTGCCAGCAGTCGGGAAGGGTTGCCCCAGCATTTT
TRBD1,TRBJ2-7,few,TRBV2,CASKPGGTGPYEQYF,TGTGCCAGCAAACCCGGGGGGACAGGGCCCTACGAGCAGTACTTC
-,TRBJ2-2,-,TRBV7-8,CASSLNEAYANTGELFF,TGTGCCAGCAGCTTAAACGAGGCTTACGCGAACACCGGGGAGCTGTTTTTT
TRBD1,TRBJ1-1,few,TRBV19,CASSIGDRVVNTEAFF,TGTGCCAGTAGTATAGGGGACAGGGTTGTGAACACTGAAGCTTTCTTT
-,TRBJ1-4,-,TRBV3-1,CASSPGGTNEKLFF,TGTGCCAGCAGCCCCGGAGGCACTAATGAAAAACTGTTTTTT
-,TRBJ1-4,-,TRBV5-4,CASSLAPQGRNEKLFF,TGTGCCAGCAGCTTGGCACCTCAGGGAAGGAATGAAAAACTGTTTTTT
-,TRBJ2-7,-,TRBV29-1,CSVARQAPYEQYF,TGCAGCGTTGCTCGACAGGCACCCTACGAGCAGTACTTC
-,TRBJ2-3,few,TRBV3-1,CASSSWKRRGAENTQYF,TGTGCCAGCAGCTCCTGGAAACGGCGGGGTGCGGAGAATACGCAGTATTTT
-,TRBJ2-1,-,TRBV3-1,CASKNRYEQFF,TGTGCCAGCAAAAATCGCTATGAGCAGTTCTTC
-,TRBJ2-2,-,TRBV19,CASTSWATRDTGELFF,TGTGCCAGTACCTCCTGGGCCACTCGGGACACCGGGGAGCTGTTTTTT
TRBD2,TRBJ2-3,few,TRBV20-1,CSARDLAGTPDTQYF,TGCAGTGCTAGAGATCTAGCGGGGACCCCAGATACGCAGTATTTT
-,TRBJ2-1,-,TRBV7-6,CVSRLEDRAYNEQFF,TGTGTCAGCAGATTAGAGGACAGAGCCTACAATGAGCAGTTCTTC
-,TRBJ2-5,-,TRBV19,CASRDRGSETQYF,TGTGCCAGTAGGGATCGGGGTTCAGAGACCCAGTACTTC
-,TRBJ1-2,few,TRBV5-8,CASSLSPRTGNLPGYTF,TGTGCCAGCAGCTTATCCCCCCGAACAGGAAACCTTCCCGGCTACACCTTC
TRBD2,TRBJ2-5,few,TRBV13,CASSSVAGVQYF,TGTGCCAGCAGCTCAGTAGCGGGGGTACAGTACTTC
-,TRBJ1-2,-,TRBV13,CASSSAGAGRNYGYTF,TGTGCCAGCAGCTCCGCCGGGGCAGGGCGAAACTATGGCTACACCTTC
-,TRBJ2-5,-,TRBV29-1,CSVLPMSGVRETQYF,TGCAGCGTCCTCCCCATGTCTGGGGTCCGGGAGACCCAGTACTTC
-,TRBJ1-1,-,TRBV18,CASSSYQAVQGQAFF,TGTGCCAGCTCATCCTACCAGGCGGTTCAAGGCCAAGCTTTCTTT
-,TRBJ1-1,few,TRBV19,CASNRGALNTEAFF,TGTGCCAGTAACCGAGGGGCTTTGAACACTGAAGCTTTCTTT
-,TRBJ1-4,-,TRBV20-1,CSARDITRDNEKLFF,TGCAGTGCTAGAGATATCACTCGGGATAATGAAAAACTGTTTTTT